This T cell receptor (beta chain) was recovered during a study of cytomegalovirus exposure and HLA in healthy donors. Study results and caveats: Specificity for CMV antigens was confirmed in vitro for a few of the CMV-associated chains.

Regarding this clone: Its antigen remains unknown.

Some clones are missing from TCRdb's copy, which holds only in-frame ones; the method was immunoSEQ multiplex PCR. The sample consists of about 190,000 clones, 84% of them appearing once. Trimming shortened V by 1 base and J by 5 bases, and 11 bases separated the two germline ends. CDR3 length: 15 amino acids. Germline CDR1 reads LGHNA; CDR2 reads YSLEER. The TCR comes from a man between 18 and 35 years old in good health and CMV-seropositive. V is TRBV4-3 and J is TRBJ1-4; D is uncertain. The material sequenced was PBMCs. The CDR3 is CASSQVPSRNEKLFF. In DNA, the CDR3 is TGCGCCAGCAGCCAAGTCCCGTCCCGGAATGAAAAACTGTTTTTT.